This T cell receptor (beta chain) originates from a study of cytomegalovirus exposure and HLA in healthy donors. The PCR contained 60 Vbeta and 13 Jbeta primers. Here immunoSEQ multiplex PCR was the method, and the copy in TCRdb shows in-frame clones only, minus some. The sample holds about 150,000 clones; over 75% are singletons and the top ten take 5.6%. The germline gives CDR1 MDHEN, CDR2 SYDVKM. CDR3 length: 14 amino acids. Trimming cost V 8 bases and J 1 base, with 9 bases left between them. The material sequenced was PBMCs. This TCR derives from a woman in her thirties or forties in good health and CMV-seropositive. V usage is TRBV28 and J usage is TRBJ2-6; D unresolved. Written as DNA, the CDR3 is TGTGCCAGCTCCCAGTGGTCTGGGGCCAACGTCCTGACTTTC. This sequence encodes CASSQWSGANVLTF.